The 3 T cell receptor beta chains below come from one sample, sequenced in a study of T cell repertoires in cytomegalovirus infection. TCRdb re-analysed the reads in MiXCR, keeping a single row per CDR3 protein. The sample has fewer than 700,000 distinct CDR3 sequences; 20% to 25% are singletons. Specimen: CD8+ T cells from PBMCs. The receptors shown here come from a human donor in good health (CMV status not recorded). Some clones in this sample may be carry-over from other donors' samples.

The chain links TRBV20-1 to TRBJ2-7; 8 positions match TRBD2. V lost 0 bases to trimming and J lost 12 bases; unmatched junction nucleotides: 7. Germline CDR1 DFQATT, CDR2 SNEGSKA (reference sequence). The CDR3 covers 12 residues. The CDR3 bases are TGCAGTGCTAGAGATATCGGGGGGGCCCGGTACTTC. This translates into CSARDIGGARYF.

There are many counts of this clonotype. The chain couples TRBV11-1 to TRBJ1-4, with D unclear. The ends were cut back, 5 bases at V and 10 bases at J, with 14 bases in the middle. CDR3 length: 13 amino acids. Germline CDR1 and CDR2: SGHAT and FQDESV (reference sequence). DNA of the CDR3: TGTGCCAGCAGCCTCGCCCCAACGCGAAAACTGTTTTTT. Translation gives CASSLAPTRKLFF.

The chain uses TRBV28 and TRBJ1-6; 9 positions agree with TRBD1. Losses at the gene ends were 4 bases for V and 11 bases for J; bases not matched to a gene: 9. Germline V gene lookup returns CDR1 MDHEN and CDR2 SYDVKM. CDR3 size: 15 residues. CDR3 bases: TGTGCCAGCAGTTCTCCGGGAGACAGGGGGGCACCCCTCCACTTT. Translation gives CASSSPGDRGAPLHF.